Sequencing of this T cell receptor (beta chain) was carried out in a study of T cells after yellow fever vaccination. The CDR3 extends over 14 amino acids. Germline V gene lookup returns CDR1 SQVTM and CDR2 ANQGSEA. V lost 6 bases and J 3 bases, leaving 15 bases between the germline ends. Study-level results: The booster response re-showed most primary clones: approximately 95% CD4, approximately 86% CD8.

As TCR cDNA was made by 5'RACE template switching, a universal primer site and UMIs were added. A single record per CDR3 protein comes from TCRdb applying MiXCR to the 5' RACE reads. Of roughly 400,000 distinct CDR3 sequences listed, around 19% are singletons. This clonotype occurred a few times. Its antigen is still unknown. The input for sequencing was PBMCs, taken before the yellow fever booster vaccination. This TCR came from a man between 18 and 29 years old who received the YFV17D yellow fever vaccine. The rearrangement links TRBV29-1 to TRBJ1-3, with D perhaps matching TRBD1 (5 bases). The CDR3 region has the DNA TGCAGCGTGCAGTGGGGGATCGGTGGAAACACCATATATTTT. This translates into CSVQWGIGGNTIYF.